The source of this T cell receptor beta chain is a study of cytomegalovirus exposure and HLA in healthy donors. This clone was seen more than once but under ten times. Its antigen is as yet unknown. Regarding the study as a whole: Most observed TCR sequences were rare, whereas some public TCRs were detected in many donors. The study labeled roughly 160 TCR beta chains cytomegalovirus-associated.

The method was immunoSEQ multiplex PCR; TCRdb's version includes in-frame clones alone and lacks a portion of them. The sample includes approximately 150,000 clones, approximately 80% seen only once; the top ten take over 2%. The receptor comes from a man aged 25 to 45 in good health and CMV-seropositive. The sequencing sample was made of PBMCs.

DNA of the CDR3: TGTGCCAGCAGTGAACCCGGGACTTTGGGACAGTACTTC. It yields the protein CASSEPGTLGQYF. The J gene is TRBJ2-5, the V gene TRBV25-1, with D perhaps matching TRBD2 (6 bases). The CDR3 loop spans 13 amino acids. Deletions cut 2 bases from V and 11 bases from J, with 15 bases between. Germline lookup yields CDR1 MGHDK and CDR2 SYGVNS. Supplemented by reference TRBV25-1 and TRBJ2-5, the full variable domain reads EADIYQTPRYLVIGTGKKITLECSQTMGHDKMYWYQQDPGMELHLIHYSYGVNSTEKGDLSSESTVSRIRTEHFPLTLESARPSHTSQYLCASSEPGTLGQYFGPGTRLLVL.